This T cell receptor (beta chain) was recorded in a study of blood T cell repertoires in COVID-19. Study as a whole: Acute-phase and convalescent COVID-19 samples originated in the United States, Italy and Spain.

With 6 bases removed from V and 0 bases from J, the gap between germline ends came to 14 bases. The germline gives CDR1 MNHNY, CDR2 SVGAGI (reference sequence). The CDR3 runs to 15 residues. This clone occurred a few times. Clones were sequenced by immunoSEQ multiplex PCR, and TCRdb holds only the in-frame ones, with some missing. Here the sample spans about 16,000 clones, about nine tenths being singletons. The rearrangement joins TRBV6-6 to TRBJ1-1, with a tentative D call TRBD1 (5 bases). This clonotype originated in a human donor with active COVID-19. The donor label of this sample is uncertain. Sequences were obtained from peripheral blood. The CDR3 DNA reads as TGTGCCAGCAGCCAAACGACAGTTATGAACACTGAAGCTTTCTTT. Encoded protein: CASSQTTVMNTEAFF.